The 12 T cell receptor beta chains below were found in one sample sequenced in a study of cytomegalovirus exposure and HLA in healthy donors. PCR amplification relied on 60 Vbeta primers (plus 13 Jbeta primers). Repertoires were generated with immunoSEQ multiplex PCR, while TCRdb's copy carries only in-frame clones and drops some. The table shows around 90,000 clones, with approximately 89% occurring only once. The sample was PBMCs. The receptor source for this set is a man aged 30 to 39 in good health and CMV-seropositive.

CDR3 nucleotides: TGTGCCAGCAGCTTAGTAGTCTTGTCCACTAGCACAGATACGCAGTATTTT. It encodes CASSLVVLSTSTDTQYF. This chain uses TRBV7-6 with TRBJ2-3, with D hard to call. The CDR3 consists of 17 residues. The germline gives CDR1 SGHVS, CDR2 FNYEAQ. The V end lost 1 base, the J end lost 0 bases, and 14 bases lay between the germline ends.

The chain recombines TRBV7-8 with TRBJ1-1; no definite D call. The germline V gene encodes CDR1 SGHVS and CDR2 FQNEAQ. V gave up 1 base and J gave up 1 base, with 22 bases separating them. This CDR3 is built from 19 residues. The CDR3, as DNA: TGTGCCAGCAGCTTAGATCTCTGGGCGCCAAATCCATCGAACACTGAAGCTTTCTTT. This encodes CASSLDLWAPNPSNTEAFF.

This chain links TRBV19 with TRBJ1-1; TRBD1 might be the D (5 bases). The V and J ends lost 3 bases and 1 base respectively, with 15 bases between them. Germline CDR1 reads LNHDA; CDR2 reads SQIVND (reference sequence). The CDR3 totals 16 residues. CDR3 protein: CASSIREPKGNTEAFF. DNA for the CDR3: TGTGCCAGTAGTATCAGGGAACCTAAGGGGAACACTGAAGCTTTCTTT.

The chain carries TRBV7-9 and TRBJ2-1; 11 nucleotides align to TRBD2. V shed 7 bases, J shed 3 bases, and the junction held 5 bases outside the gene matches. Germline CDR1 reads SEHNR; CDR2 reads FQNEAQ (reference sequence). The CDR3 totals 15 residues. In nucleotides, the CDR3 is TGTGCCAGCATCCCGGGACTAGCGGTCTACAATGAGCAGTTCTTC. The encoded protein is CASIPGLAVYNEQFF.

The chain carries TRBV13 and TRBJ1-1, with D hard to call. This CDR3 is built from 14 residues. V gave up 1 base and J gave up 4 bases, with 10 bases separating them. Germline V CDR1 and CDR2: PRHDT, FYEKMQ (reference sequence). CDR3 sequence: CASSLVPGSTEAFF. CDR3 DNA: TGTGCCAGCAGCTTAGTTCCCGGTAGCACTGAAGCTTTCTTT.

V gene TRBV28 combines with J gene TRBJ2-7; D gene uncertain. V lost 3 bases, J lost 7 bases, and 16 bases lay in between. This CDR3 region has 14 residues. Germline CDR1 reads MDHEN; CDR2 reads SYDVKM. The CDR3 sequence: CASSLRTTVEEQYF. Here the CDR3 DNA reads TGTGCCAGCAGTTTGAGAACTACCGTGGAGGAGCAGTACTTC.

The V call is TRBV28, the J call TRBJ1-2; 7 nucleotides line up with TRBD1. The CDR3 consists of 13 residues. Germline CDR1 MDHEN, CDR2 SYDVKM. With V trimmed by 6 bases and J by 5 bases, 6 bases remained unmatched. The CDR3 DNA follows: TGTGCCAGCAGCCGCGGGACAGCTTATGGCTACACCTTC. Translation gives CASSRGTAYGYTF.

The chain uses TRBV9 and TRBJ2-3, with D perhaps TRBD1 (7 bases). Trimming left V 0 bases short and J 0 bases short, with 14 bases between. In germline, CDR1 is SGDLS, CDR2 YYNGEE. This CDR3 has 17 residues. CDR3 amino acids: CASSVEAGQTSTDTQYF. Here the CDR3 DNA reads TGTGCCAGCAGCGTAGAGGCGGGACAGACAAGCACAGATACGCAGTATTTT. Combining the CDR3 with reference TRBV9 and TRBJ2-3 gives the whole variable domain DSGVTQTPKHLITATGQRVTLRCSPRSGDLSVYWYQQSLDQGLQFLIQYYNGEERAKGNILERFSAQQFPDLHSELNLSSLELGDSALYFCASSVEAGQTSTDTQYFGPGTRLTVL.

The chain joins TRBV19 to TRBJ1-1; 12 positions match TRBD1. This CDR3 has 15 residues. CDR1 LNHDA and CDR2 SQIVND come from the germline V gene (reference sequence). The V segment lost 6 bases and the J segment 5 bases; nucleotides outside the gene matches: 7. The CDR3 DNA reads as TGTGCCAGTAGGTACCGGGACAGGGGGCTTACTGAAGCTTTCTTT. Translating it yields CASRYRDRGLTEAFF.

The chain recombines TRBV18 with TRBJ1-3; D is perhaps TRBD1 (6 bases). Trimming cost V 6 bases and J 0 bases, with 15 bases left between them. Per the germline V gene, CDR1 is KGHSH and CDR2 is LQKENI. The CDR3 totals 16 residues. The CDR3: CASSFDRRSSGNTIYF. The CDR3 DNA reads TGTGCCAGCTCCTTCGACAGGCGGTCCTCTGGAAACACCATATATTTT.

J is TRBJ2-5 and V is TRBV30, with 9 bases matching TRBD1. Germline V gene data show CDR1 as GTSNPN and CDR2 as SVGIG (reference sequence). With 4 bases clipped from V and 7 bases from J, the junction kept 4 bases outside the gene matches. The CDR3 contains 12 residues. CDR3: CAWNRGQGTQYF. CDR3 DNA sequence: TGTGCCTGGAACAGGGGGCAGGGGACCCAGTACTTC.

This sequence joins TRBV19 and TRBJ2-7, with D tentatively TRBD1 (6 bases). This CDR3 is 18 amino acids long. Germline V gene sequence: CDR1 LNHDA, CDR2 SQIVND (reference sequence). Trimming left V 5 bases short and J 8 bases short, with 31 bases between. The CDR3 bases are TGTGCCAGTAGTCCAACTCACCGCGTAGAGGGGGATCTGGATCAGCAGTACTTC. It specifies CASSPTHRVEGDLDQQYF.